These 25 T cell receptor beta chains originate from one sample sequenced in a study of post-analysis software for immune sequencing data. Study findings and constraints: With TRBV5-6, TRBV5-1 and TRBV20-1 included, about five TRBV segments were more frequent in patients than in controls.

Antigens for these TCRs are unknown. Researchers reported that TCR beta cDNA libraries carried unique molecular identifiers. Via MiXCR, TCRdb re-called the PCR reads, giving one row per CDR3 protein. Among approximately 400,000 distinct CDR3 sequences listed, less than 40% were seen once. Input material: blood. These receptor sequences come from a girl aged 10 to 17 with multiple sclerosis.

This chain joins TRBV29-1 and TRBJ1-1; D call uncertain. Germline assignment: CDR1 SQVTM and CDR2 ANQGSEA. The CDR3 runs to 13 residues. Trimming stripped 4 bases from V and 0 bases from J, with 9 bases between. The CDR3 sequence is CSVAGVMNTEAFF. The CDR3 nucleotides read TGCAGCGTTGCGGGAGTCATGAACACTGAAGCTTTCTTT. Combining the CDR3 with reference TRBV29-1 and TRBJ1-1 gives the whole variable domain SAVISQKPSRDICQRGTSLTIQCQVDSQVTMMFWYRQQPGQSLTLIATANQGSEATYESGFVIDKFPISRPNLTFSTLTVSNMSPEDSSIYLCSVAGVMNTEAFFGQGTRLTVV.

This clonotype was counted only a few times. The J gene is TRBJ1-2, the V gene TRBV7-9; 9 nucleotides line up with TRBD1. This CDR3 spans 13 amino acids. The germline CDR1 and CDR2 sequences are SEHNR and FQNEAQ (reference sequence). Losses at the gene ends were 5 bases for V and 8 bases for J; bases not matched to a gene: 6. DNA for the CDR3: TGTGCCAGCAGCAAGGGGACAGGGATCGGCTACACCTTC. Amino acid sequence: CASSKGTGIGYTF.

This clonotype was counted a few times. V is TRBV29-1 and J is TRBJ2-1, with TRBD1 identical over 9 bases. Unmatched junction bases numbered 4, after V lost 4 bases and J lost 3 bases. The CDR3 extends over 14 amino acids. The germline V gene has CDR1 SQVTM and CDR2 ANQGSEA. The CDR3 here is CSVGYRGLYNEQFF. CDR3 in DNA: TGCAGCGTTGGGTACAGGGGGCTCTACAATGAGCAGTTCTTC.

The chain links TRBV27 to TRBJ1-5; D not certain. Trimming left V 4 bases short and J 1 base short, with 8 bases between. Germline loops: CDR1 MNHEY, CDR2 SMNVEV (reference sequence). The CDR3 length is 14 residues. As DNA, the CDR3 is TGTGCCAGCAGTTCCCTCGACAGCAATCAGCCCCAGCATTTT. It specifies CASSSLDSNQPQHF.

V gene TRBV6-5 combines with J gene TRBJ1-1; possibly TRBD1 for D (6 bases). Germline-derived CDR1 and CDR2 are MNHEY and SVGAGI. The germline V and J ends were trimmed by 6 bases and 0 bases, with 11 bases remaining between them. The CDR3 consists of 14 residues. This CDR3 reads CASSINRVNTEAFF. The CDR3 bases are TGTGCCAGCAGCATTAACAGGGTGAACACTGAAGCTTTCTTT.

The chain recombines TRBV29-1 with TRBJ2-7, with 7 bases fitting TRBD1. The trim removed 3 bases at V and 3 bases at J, leaving 5 bases unmatched. The CDR3 totals 13 residues. Germline V lookup: CDR1 SQVTM, CDR2 ANQGSEA. CDR3 nucleotide sequence: TGCAGCGTTGAGGGGACAGCGGACTACGAGCAGTACTTC. As protein: CSVEGTADYEQYF.

V and J are TRBV6-2 or TRBV6-3 and TRBJ2-1; TRBD2 matches at 7 bases. Germline V lookup: CDR1 MNHEY, CDR2 SVGEGT. This CDR3 spans 13 amino acids. Trimming took 8 bases from V and 0 from J; bases not matched to a gene: 1. The CDR3 region is CASGGDSYNEQFF. The CDR3 nucleotides are TGTGCCAGCGGGGGGGACTCCTACAATGAGCAGTTCTTC.

This clonotype was detected only a few times. This rearrangement joins TRBV5-1 to TRBJ1-6; D gene uncertain. The germline gives CDR1 SGHRS, CDR2 YFSETQ. Trimming left V 4 bases short and J 8 bases short, with 16 bases between. The CDR3 contains 15 residues. Written as DNA, the CDR3 is TGCGCCAGCAGCCCCTTCTTGCACGGGGATTCACCCCTCCACTTT. Translation gives CASSPFLHGDSPLHF.

J is TRBJ1-4 and V is TRBV5-1; D possibly corresponds to TRBD1 (6 bases). V was pared by 4 bases and J by 3 bases, with 16 bases between. The germline V gene encodes CDR1 SGHRS and CDR2 YFSETQ. This CDR3 has 16 amino acids. CDR3 residues: CASSPGHTLSNEKLFF. CDR3 DNA sequence: TGCGCCAGCAGCCCGGGACACACGCTTTCTAATGAAAAACTGTTTTTT.

The rearrangement links TRBV3-1 to TRBJ2-6; D is uncertain. The CDR3 contains 16 residues. CDR1 is LGHDT, CDR2 YNNKEL, per germline (reference sequence). Trimming shortened V by 3 bases and J by 0 bases, and 9 bases separated the two germline ends. The CDR3 here is CASSHPVGSGANVLTF. In DNA, the CDR3 is TGTGCCAGCAGCCACCCGGTTGGCTCTGGGGCCAACGTCCTGACTTTC.

The gene calls are TRBV10-3 and TRBJ2-4, with D possibly matching TRBD2 (5 bases). V was pared by 2 bases and J by 1 base, with 15 bases between. This CDR3 has 17 residues. Looked up from germline, CDR1 is ENHRY and CDR2 is SYGVKD. The CDR3 nucleotides read TGTGCCATCAGTGAGCCGAACGGGGAATGGGCCAAAAACATTCAGTACTTC. This encodes CAISEPNGEWAKNIQYF.

This clonotype appeared a few times. The rearrangement links TRBV11-2 to TRBJ2-5; TRBD2 aligns across 11 bases. The length of the CDR3 is 15 residues. After removal of 1 base from V and 4 bases from J, the junction contained 2 bases not matched to a gene. The germline CDR1 and CDR2 sequences are SGHAT and FQNNGV. The CDR3 DNA reads TGTGCCAGCAGCTTAGGACTAGCGGGGCCAGAGACCCAGTACTTC. This codes for CASSLGLAGPETQYF.

V usage is TRBV7-2 and J usage is TRBJ2-7; 7 positions match TRBD1. In germline, CDR1 is SGHTA, CDR2 FQGNSA. V trimming: 5 bases; J trimming: 0 bases; junction bases outside the gene matches: 7. The CDR3 has 15 amino acids. CDR3 coding DNA: TGTGCCAGCAGCCCGTCGACAGGGAGCTCCTACGAGCAGTACTTC. As protein: CASSPSTGSSYEQYF.

This clonotype was observed a few times. The V call is TRBV6-1, the J call TRBJ2-7; weak D call: TRBD2 (5 bases). The CDR3 consists of 12 residues. Germline V gene data show CDR1 as MNHNS and CDR2 as SASEGT. With 8 bases removed from V and 1 base from J, the gap between germline ends came to 9 bases. CDR3 residues: CASPSGSYEQYF. DNA for the CDR3: TGTGCCAGCCCCTCGGGATCCTACGAGCAGTACTTC.

A few counts support this clonotype. The rearrangement links TRBV12-3 or TRBV12-4 to TRBJ2-1; 11 bases fit TRBD2. J was trimmed by 5 bases and V by 3 bases; bases with no gene match: 6. The CDR3 is made up of 16 amino acids. The chain's CDR3 is CASSFSGGAKNNEQFF. The CDR3 nucleotides read TGTGCCAGCAGTTTTAGCGGGGGGGCAAAAAACAATGAGCAGTTCTTC.

This clonotype has more than one count but fewer than ten. V usage is TRBV6-1 and J usage is TRBJ2-1; no clear D. Germline V gene sequence: CDR1 MNHNS, CDR2 SASEGT. Trimming removed 6 bases from V and 6 bases from J, with 12 bases in between. The CDR3 extends over 13 amino acids. CDR3 DNA: TGTGCCAGCAGCTACAGTGGGGTCAATGAGCAGTTCTTC. It codes for CASSYSGVNEQFF.

This clonotype was observed a few times. The rearrangement uses TRBV4-3 and TRBJ2-7, with D possibly matching TRBD2 (6 bases). The V gene's germline CDR1 is LGHNA and CDR2 YSLEER. V was clipped by 0 bases and J by 4 bases, with 10 bases between them. This CDR3 has 14 amino acids. For the CDR3, the DNA is TGCGCCAGCAGCCAAGAGGGGAGGATTTACGAGCAGTACTTC. Its translation is CASSQEGRIYEQYF.

This clonotype was detected only a few times. CDR3: CASMGTGTMDQPQHF. The CDR3 DNA follows: TGTGCCAGCATGGGGACAGGGACAATGGATCAGCCCCAGCATTTT. The V call is TRBV2, the J call TRBJ1-5, with 9 bases lining up with TRBD1. The CDR3 is made up of 15 amino acids. Trimming cost V 7 bases and J 5 bases; bases outside gene matches: 9. Per germline, CDR1 SNHLY and CDR2 FYNNEI. The whole variable domain, remainder taken from reference TRBV2 and TRBJ1-5, is EPEVTQTPSHQVTQMGQEVILRCVPISNHLYFYWYRQILGQKVEFLVSFYNNEISEKSEIFDDQFSVERPDGSNFTLKIRSTKLEDSAMYFCASMGTGTMDQPQHFGDGTRLSIL.

In its sample, this clonotype was seen a few times. The chain joins TRBV28 to TRBJ2-5; TRBD1 aligns across 9 bases. TRBJ2-7 matches the DNA end more closely, so the J call is doubtful. The CDR3 spans 17 residues. The germline CDR1 and CDR2 sequences are MDHEN and SYDVKM. The CDR3 sequence is CASTSPQTGGGRYEQYF. The CDR3 coding sequence is TGTGCCAGCACTTCTCCGCAGACAGGGGGGGGTCGCTACGAGCAGTACTTC.

This rearrangement joins TRBV7-9 to TRBJ1-2; 8 positions agree with TRBD1. Germline lookup yields CDR1 SEHNR and CDR2 FQNEAQ (reference sequence). This CDR3 contains 17 residues. V trimming: 1 base; J trimming: 4 bases; junction bases outside the gene matches: 11. DNA of the CDR3: TGTGCCAGCAGCTTAGATCAGGGACAGGACGTTATCTATGGCTACACCTTC. Translating gives CASSLDQGQDVIYGYTF.

This clonotype was detected a few times. This chain links TRBV5-1 with TRBJ2-1; D is unclear. The V gene's germline CDR1 is SGHRS and CDR2 YFSETQ. V was pared by 2 bases and J by 8 bases, with 8 bases between. CDR3 length: 12 amino acids. The CDR3 protein is CASSLPSDEQFF. CDR3 bases: TGCGCCAGCAGCTTACCCTCGGATGAGCAGTTCTTC.

This clonotype was seen more than once but under ten times. The V and J genes are TRBV20-1 and TRBJ2-1, with D tentatively TRBD1 or TRBD2 (6 bases each). Trimming pared 3 bases from V and 6 bases from J, leaving 15 bases between. The CDR3 is 14 amino acids. Looked up from germline, CDR1 is DFQATT and CDR2 is SNEGSKA (reference sequence). CDR3 nucleotides: TGCAGTGCTAGCCCCGGGGGCCTTGGCAATGAGCAGTTCTTC. It encodes CSASPGGLGNEQFF.

Only a few counts were recorded for this clonotype. This chain joins TRBV10-3 and TRBJ1-6; 7 nucleotides match TRBD1. Germline lookup yields CDR1 ENHRY and CDR2 SYGVKD. This CDR3 has 13 residues. V gave up 8 bases and J gave up 8 bases; unmatched junction bases: 6. CDR3 bases: TGTGCCATCGCGACAGGGACCTATTCACCCCTCCACTTT. Protein sequence: CAIATGTYSPLHF.

J is TRBJ2-1 and V is TRBV4-1; possible D gene TRBD1, 6 bases. The CDR3 runs to 15 residues. Germline V gene sequence: CDR1 MGHRA, CDR2 YSYEKL. Trimming shortened V by 0 bases and J by 7 bases, and 13 bases separated the two germline ends. The CDR3 here is CASSQDSSQGNEQFF. Here the CDR3 DNA reads TGCGCCAGCAGCCAAGACTCTAGCCAGGGGAATGAGCAGTTCTTC.

This clonotype has only a few counts. This chain's CDR3 is CASSPGGDEQYF. The DNA of the CDR3 is TGTGCCAGCAGTCCCGGAGGGGACGAGCAGTACTTC. This chain uses TRBV28 with TRBJ2-7, with D possibly TRBD2 on 6 matching bases. The length of the CDR3 is 12 residues. The germline V gene encodes CDR1 MDHEN and CDR2 SYDVKM. Trimming shortened V by 5 bases and J by 5 bases, and 10 bases separated the two germline ends.